Listed below are T cell receptor beta chains from one sample, sequenced in a study of shared clonotypes between healthy human individuals. Only in-frame clones appear in the TCRdb table, and some are missing; sequencing was by immunoSEQ multiplex PCR. Of over 2 million clones detected, 85% to 95% appear once; the ten largest clones hold 0.37%. Sequences were obtained from naive CD4+ T cells from PBMCs. The receptors come from a man between 18 and 35 years old in good health. Some clones in this sample may be carry-over from other donors' samples. Each CDR3 is given with its conserved first and last residue.

j_call	v_call	cdr3_aa
TRBJ2-7	TRBV5-1	CASSLEVAGAAYEQYF
TRBJ1-5	TRBV27	CASYFFSFPQHF
TRBJ2-6	TRBV7-2	CASSSSRGVGANVLTF
TRBJ2-3	TRBV5-4	CASSMGLAGAADTQYF
TRBJ2-7	TRBV23-1	CASSPGTMGEQYF
TRBJ1-5	TRBV7-2	CASSLWSGGNQPQHF
TRBJ1-2	TRBV7-3	CASSLEGADGYTF
TRBJ2-7	TRBV6-5	CASRRDRSSYEQYF
TRBJ2-3	TRBV5-1	CASSLGSGRGTDTQYF
TRBJ2-1	TRBV28	CASSQGLAGGNEQFF
TRBJ2-3	TRBV10-2	CASSLASLAGQDTQYF
TRBJ2-7	TRBV28	CASSSLPGGASEQYF
TRBJ1-1	TRBV5-1	CASSLVAGADTEAFF
TRBJ1-5	TRBV7-8	CASSLLTRNNQPQHF
TRBJ2-7	TRBV28	CASSLLGGLGGTSYEQYF
TRBJ2-7	TRBV7-9	CASSQREGDSYEQYF
NA	TRBV30	CAWTLAGAYEQYF
TRBJ1-2	TRBV6-6	CASRLSGTPKDYGYTF
TRBJ1-4	TRBV11-2	CASSLRPGTYNNEKLFF
TRBJ2-7	TRBV11-2	CASSLDKGWGYEQYF
TRBJ2-6	TRBV6-6	CASSEYNSGANVLTF
TRBJ2-2	TRBV7-7	CASRPELAAGELFF
TRBJ2-5	TRBV11-2	CASSAYGSMGTQYF
TRBJ2-1	TRBV4-1	CASSQAGTLYNEQFF
TRBJ2-1	TRBV28	CASSAPGHRANEQFF
TRBJ1-5	TRBV6-1	CASSEPHARQPQHF
TRBJ2-7	TRBV11-3	CASSLGQRELHEQYF
TRBJ1-5	TRBV28	CASSLPTDSNQPQHF
TRBJ1-5	TRBV2	CASSNRVGGLNQPQHF
TRBJ2-7	TRBV5-1	CASSSNRGHEQYF
TRBJ2-1	TRBV7-8	CASSSLAGIYNEQFF
TRBJ2-7	TRBV15	CATSRGGSAPYEQYF
TRBJ1-1	TRBV28	CASSTGGAYTEAFF
TRBJ1-5	TRBV5-6	CASSLATGVQPQHF
TRBJ2-7	TRBV6-1	CASSDWGIVAAGDKYF
TRBJ1-2	TRBV6-5	CASRSTGSNYGYTF
TRBJ1-1	TRBV20-1	CSAPTEAFF
TRBJ1-2	TRBV19	CASSAGFSYGYTF
TRBJ1-4	TRBV6-6	CASSWGTGAEKLFF
TRBJ1-5	TRBV28	CASTLFRLGAPLRF
TRBJ2-6	TRBV28	CASSRGSGANVLTF
TRBJ1-6	TRBV10-3	CAISTGLLNSPLHF
TRBJ2-5	TRBV11-2	CASSLGLAGEETQYF
TRBJ2-3	TRBV25-1	CASSELGGPSTDTQYF
TRBJ1-1	TRBV7-9	CASSFTNTEAFF
TRBJ2-1	TRBV6-1	CASSVESPARQFF
TRBJ2-1	TRBV4-2	CASGGEGSYNEQFF
TRBJ2-7	TRBV28	CASTPYGGEQYF
TRBJ2-5	TRBV18	CASSPARSTQETQYF
TRBJ2-5	TRBV28	CASSSTGTVQETQYF
TRBJ1-3	TRBV9	CASSVEATSSGNTIYF
TRBJ1-2	TRBV28	CASSLLTGGDGYTF
TRBJ2-3	TRBV6-5	CASSSRNTDTQYF
TRBJ2-7	TRBV28	CASSRHYRDNEQYF
TRBJ2-3	TRBV5-1	CASSPLRGGDQRFSTDTQYF
TRBJ1-2	TRBV27	CASSGSQGGGYTF
TRBJ2-5	TRBV11-2	CASSLGLAAQETQYF